The clone carrying this T cell receptor (beta chain) has only a few counts. The antigen is undetermined. This sample is part of a study of early T cells in non-severe SARS-CoV-2 infection. Study at large: Alpha and beta chains were unpaired, from unsorted whole-blood bulk RNA.

Researchers tagged individual cDNA molecules with unique molecular identifiers. Via MiXCR, TCRdb re-called the 5' RACE reads, giving one row per CDR3 protein. The table lists about 46,000 distinct CDR3 sequences, roughly 5.4% of them singletons. This CDR3 comprises 14 residues. CDR1 LGHDT and CDR2 YNNKEL come from the germline V gene (reference sequence). V lost 0 bases and J lost 5, with 9 bases in between. Study-wide results and caveats: Matching results from VDJdb favored anti-spike CD8 responses, leaving private and CD4 specificities undetected.

The clonotype comes from an adult who was a healthcare worker with PCR-confirmed SARS-CoV-2 infection or an uninfected control (not recorded which). The genes are TRBV3-1 and TRBJ2-3; D is ambiguous. The specimen was whole blood, collected at baseline. The DNA for the CDR3 is TGTGCCAGCAGCCAAGATACTTCGGTAGATACGCAGTATTTT. This sequence encodes CASSQDTSVDTQYF.